These 8 T cell receptor beta chains were sequenced from one sample in a study of blood T cell repertoires in COVID-19. The table came from immunoSEQ multiplex PCR; TCRdb's copy has only in-frame clones and leaves some out. The data contain nearly 80,000 clones, around 84% of them singletons. The material sequenced was peripheral blood. The receptors originated from a man aged 45 to 65 with acute or convalescent COVID-19.

The chain employs TRBV6-5 and TRBJ2-1, with D maybe TRBD1 (6 bases). Germline lookup yields CDR1 MNHEY and CDR2 SVGAGI. This CDR3 is 15 amino acids long. V dropped 2 bases and J dropped 4 bases, with 12 bases sitting between them. The DNA for the CDR3 is TGTGCCAGCAGTTACGGGGGCTCGAGTTACAATGAGCAGTTCTTC. Protein: CASSYGGSSYNEQFF.

The genes are TRBV19 and TRBJ1-5; perhaps TRBD1 as D (6 bases). Germline-derived CDR1 and CDR2 are LNHDA and SQIVND (reference sequence). This CDR3 has 15 amino acids. Trimming took 7 bases from V and 2 from J, leaving 15 bases between them. CDR3 coding DNA: TGTGCCAGTACCACACAGGGAGTACGCAATCAGCCCCAGCATTTT. It specifies CASTTQGVRNQPQHF.

The V call is TRBV2, the J call TRBJ2-7; 7 nucleotides match TRBD2. Trimming at V came to 7 bases and at J to 3 bases, leaving 3 bases not matched to a gene. The CDR3 loop spans 12 amino acids. In germline, CDR1 is SNHLY, CDR2 FYNNEI. As DNA, the CDR3 is TGTGCCAGCACGGCTAGCGGCTACGAGCAGTACTTC. It yields the protein CASTASGYEQYF. Drawing the rest from reference TRBV2 and TRBJ2-7, the complete variable domain is EPEVTQTPSHQVTQMGQEVILRCVPISNHLYFYWYRQILGQKVEFLVSFYNNEISEKSEIFDDQFSVERPDGSNFTLKIRSTKLEDSAMYFCASTASGYEQYFGPGTRLTVT.

This chain connects TRBV28 to TRBJ2-1; perhaps TRBD2 as D (6 bases). With 8 bases removed from V and 1 base from J, the gap between germline ends came to 18 bases. CDR1 MDHEN and CDR2 SYDVKM come from the germline V gene. The CDR3 consists of 16 residues. CDR3 residues: CASASPASVSYNEQFF. In DNA, the CDR3 is TGTGCCAGCGCCAGCCCAGCTAGCGTTTCCTACAATGAGCAGTTCTTC.

The gene calls are TRBV11-2 and TRBJ1-1; D gene unclear. The CDR3 loop spans 14 amino acids. Germline V gene lookup returns CDR1 SGHAT and CDR2 FQNNGV. V was clipped by 0 bases and J by 10 bases, with 15 bases between them. The CDR3 region is CASSLEGSGTAAFF. The CDR3 bases are TGTGCCAGCAGCTTAGAGGGTAGCGGCACGGCAGCTTTCTTT.

The table lists this clone with a few counts. The chain recombines TRBV14 with TRBJ1-1, with D hard to call. CDR1 is SGHDN and CDR2 is FVKESK in the germline V gene. This CDR3 spans 12 amino acids. The germline V and J ends were trimmed by 5 bases and 11 bases, with 15 bases remaining between them. In DNA form, the CDR3 reads TGTGCCAGCAGCGGAGGCTCCCTCGGGGCTTTCTTT. Its translation is CASSGGSLGAFF.

In this sample, this clone turned up once. This chain uses TRBV2 with TRBJ1-6; weak D call: TRBD1 (6 bases). This CDR3 spans 15 amino acids. V was cut by 6 bases and J by 0 bases, with 9 bases left in between. Germline V gene data show CDR1 as SNHLY and CDR2 as FYNNEI. The CDR3 sequence is CASSTDSSYNSPLHF. As DNA, the CDR3 is TGTGCCAGCAGCACGGACAGCTCCTATAATTCACCCCTCCACTTT.

This clone occurred a few times. J is TRBJ1-2 and V is TRBV6-1; the D gene is possibly TRBD1 (6 bases). CDR3 length: 17 residues. Trimming took 2 bases from V and 5 from J, leaving 21 bases between them. CDR1 MNHNS and CDR2 SASEGT come from the germline V gene. CDR3 nucleotide sequence: TGTGCCAGCAGTGAAATCTCTGGTCAGGGGAAAGGGTATGGCTACACCTTC. The encoded protein is CASSEISGQGKGYGYTF.